This TCR beta chain is drawn from a study of shared clonotypes between healthy human individuals. Method: immunoSEQ multiplex PCR; TCRdb's copy keeps in-frame clones and lacks some. The data contain around 700,000 clones, less than 80% of them singletons. There are a few counts of this clone. Sequenced input: memory CD4+ T cells sorted from blood. Documented subset: CD45RA-negative fraction. The source is a woman aged 25 to 39 in good health.

Here the CDR3 DNA reads TGTGCCAGCAGTCAAACTAGTCGGGAAGGCACCCAGTACTTC. This sequence encodes CASSQTSREGTQYF. J is TRBJ2-5 and V is TRBV6-1; D may be TRBD2 (5 bases). V was trimmed by 5 bases and J by 8 bases, leaving 18 bases between them. Germline V lookup: CDR1 MNHNS, CDR2 SASEGT. CDR3 length: 14 amino acids.